Presented here are 32 T cell receptor beta chains from one specimen sequenced in a study of blood T cell repertoires in COVID-19. Using immunoSEQ multiplex PCR, the repertoire was profiled, and TCRdb retains in-frame clones only, with some absent. The table shows some 70,000 clones, with 80% to 90% occurring only once. Sequenced material: peripheral blood. The receptor source for this set is a human donor in a cohort sampled during active COVID-19.

The J gene is TRBJ2-7, the V gene TRBV6-5; TRBD1 might be the D (7 bases). CDR1 is MNHEY, CDR2 SVGAGI, per germline. Trimming removed 4 bases at V and 1 base at J, with 11 bases between. The CDR3 spans 14 residues. The CDR3 nucleotides read TGTGCCAGCAGTTCGCAGGGGGGTTCCTACGAGCAGTACTTC. Protein sequence: CASSSQGGSYEQYF.

The rearrangement uses TRBV7-9 and TRBJ2-5, with 9 positions matching TRBD2. The CDR3 spans 18 residues. Germline loops: CDR1 SEHNR, CDR2 FQNEAQ (reference sequence). With 6 bases clipped from V and 4 bases from J, the junction kept 18 bases outside the gene matches. The CDR3 DNA follows: TGTGCCAGCAGTTCCGGGGCCATAGCGGGAGCGCCACGAGAGACCCAGTACTTC. Translating it yields CASSSGAIAGAPRETQYF.

The gene calls are TRBV2 and TRBJ2-2, with a tentative D call TRBD2 (6 bases). Trimming shortened V by 6 bases and J by 5 bases, and 16 bases separated the two germline ends. Germline CDR1 reads SNHLY; CDR2 reads FYNNEI. This CDR3 is built from 15 residues. The CDR3 DNA is TGTGCCAGCAGCGGGAGCTTGGGAAGGACCGGGGAGCTGTTTTTT. Translation: CASSGSLGRTGELFF.

This chain connects TRBV15 to TRBJ1-2; 7 bases align to TRBD1. The length of the CDR3 is 12 residues. CDR1 is LNHNV, CDR2 YYDKDF, per germline (reference sequence). J lost 8 bases, V lost 7 bases, and 7 bases had no gene match. CDR3 sequence reads: CATIGTAEGYTF. For the CDR3, the DNA is TGTGCCACCATAGGGACAGCGGAAGGCTACACCTTC. The whole variable domain, filled in from reference TRBV15 and TRBJ1-2, reads DAMVIQNPRYQVTQFGKPVTLSCSQTLNHNVMYWYQQKSSQAPKLLFHYYDKDFNNEADTPDNFQSRRPNTSFCFLDIRSPGLGDTAMYLCATIGTAEGYTFGSGTRLTVV.

The J gene is TRBJ1-5, the V gene TRBV2, with D possibly TRBD1 on 5 matching bases. This CDR3 has 13 residues. Trimming stripped 7 bases from V and 4 bases from J, with 11 bases between. CDR1 and CDR2 (germline): SNHLY, FYNNEI. The CDR3 nucleotides read TGTGCCAGCAATACCCGGGGGAATCAGCCCCAGCATTTT. Translating it yields CASNTRGNQPQHF. Full variable domain (outside the CDR3, taken from reference TRBV2 and TRBJ1-5): EPEVTQTPSHQVTQMGQEVILRCVPISNHLYFYWYRQILGQKVEFLVSFYNNEISEKSEIFDDQFSVERPDGSNFTLKIRSTKLEDSAMYFCASNTRGNQPQHFGDGTRLSIL.

The chain employs TRBV27 and TRBJ2-1; D not resolved. The CDR3 sequence is 12 residues long. Trimming removed 3 bases from V and 6 bases from J, with 6 bases in between. CDR1 is MNHEY and CDR2 is SMNVEV in the germline V gene (reference sequence). The CDR3: CASSFQSNEQFF. Written as DNA, the CDR3 is TGTGCCAGCAGTTTTCAGTCCAATGAGCAGTTCTTC.

V and J are TRBV19 and TRBJ2-7, with 7 nucleotides matching TRBD1. CDR3 length: 14 residues. Looked up from germline, CDR1 is LNHDA and CDR2 is SQIVND (reference sequence). With V trimmed by 3 bases and J by 4 bases, 6 bases remained unmatched. CDR3 sequence reads: CASSIRGQTYEQYF. In DNA, the CDR3 is TGTGCCAGTAGTATTCGGGGACAGACATACGAGCAGTACTTC.

The chain carries TRBV30 and TRBJ1-1; the match to TRBD1 covers 7 bases. Germline V gives CDR1 GTSNPN, CDR2 SVGIG (reference sequence). The trim removed 2 bases at V and 0 bases at J, leaving 9 bases unmatched. This CDR3 region has 16 residues. CDR3 sequence (DNA): TGTGCCTGGAGTACACACAGGGGTAACATGAACACTGAAGCTTTCTTT. Its protein is CAWSTHRGNMNTEAFF. Drawing the rest from reference TRBV30 and TRBJ1-1, the complete variable domain is SQTIHQWPATLVQPVGSPLSLECTVEGTSNPNLYWYRQAAGRGLQLLFYSVGIGQISSEVPQNLSASRPQDRQFILSSKKLLLSDSGFYLCAWSTHRGNMNTEAFFGQGTRLTVV.

The genes are TRBV18 and TRBJ2-4; D perhaps matches TRBD2 (6 bases). The length of the CDR3 is 17 residues. Germline CDR1 reads KGHSH; CDR2 reads LQKENI. V lost 0 bases and J 0 bases, leaving 12 bases between the germline ends. CDR3 coding DNA: TGTGCCAGCTCACCACCCCTCGGGGGACTAGCCAAAAACATTCAGTACTTC. This translates into CASSPPLGGLAKNIQYF. Looking up the rest from reference TRBV18 and TRBJ2-4 gives the full variable domain: NAGVMQNPRHLVRRRGQEARLRCSPMKGHSHVYWYRQLPEEGLKFMVYLQKENIIDESGMPKERFSAEFPKEGPSILRIQQVVRGDSAAYFCASSPPLGGLAKNIQYFGAGTRLSVL.

The CDR3 coding sequence is TGCGCCAGCAGCCAAGGGGCTGCAACTAATGAAAAACTGTTTTTT. This sequence encodes CASSQGAATNEKLFF. The V and J genes are TRBV4-1 and TRBJ1-4; no clear D. Germline CDR1 is MGHRA and CDR2 is YSYEKL. Trimming stripped 1 base from V and 0 bases from J, with 6 bases between. The CDR3 is 15 residues long.

The chain uses TRBV28 and TRBJ2-7; TRBD2 agrees at 11 bases. The germline CDR1 and CDR2 sequences are MDHEN and SYDVKM. Losses at the gene ends were 4 bases for V and 0 bases for J; bases not matched to a gene: 11. This CDR3 is built from 18 residues. The CDR3 protein is CASSSGLGLAESSYEQYF. CDR3 sequence (DNA): TGTGCCAGCAGTTCGGGGTTGGGACTAGCGGAGAGCTCCTACGAGCAGTACTTC.

The rearrangement links TRBV28 to TRBJ1-4; tentative D call: TRBD1 (5 bases). The CDR3 is made up of 16 amino acids. Germline V gives CDR1 MDHEN, CDR2 SYDVKM. V gave up 2 bases and J gave up 7 bases, with 17 bases separating them. This chain's CDR3 is CASSLGGYTRGEKLFF. The CDR3 DNA reads TGTGCCAGCAGTTTAGGGGGGTATACTCGGGGTGAAAAACTGTTTTTT.

The chain carries TRBV29-1 and TRBJ1-5; D gene ambiguous. The germline V gene has CDR1 SQVTM and CDR2 ANQGSEA. The CDR3 has 14 amino acids. CDR3 residues: CQYGPAGSNQPQHF. The CDR3 bases are TGCCAATATGGGCCAGCCGGTAGCAATCAGCCCCAGCATTTT. Using reference TRBV29-1 and TRBJ1-5 for the parts outside the CDR3, the full variable domain is SAVISQKPSRDICQRGTSLTIQCQVDSQVTMMFWYRQQPGQSLTLIATANQGSEATYESGFVIDKFPISRPNLTFSTLTVSNMSPEDSSIYLCQYGPAGSNQPQHFGDGTRLSIL.

This chain connects TRBV24-1 to TRBJ2-1, with 13 bases matching TRBD2. J lost 6 bases, V lost 4 bases, and 8 bases had no gene match. Per germline, CDR1 KGHDR and CDR2 SFDVKD. The CDR3 covers 17 residues. CDR3 in DNA: TGTGCCACCAGTGAATACCCGACTAGCGGGGGGCCCAATGAGCAGTTCTTC. Its translation: CATSEYPTSGGPNEQFF.

The CDR3 DNA follows: TGTGCCAGCTCACCACGTTCGGCAGGGCGTTTTGATCGAACTGAAGCTTTCTTT. It yields the protein CASSPRSAGRFDRTEAFF. The chain employs TRBV18 and TRBJ1-1, with D maybe TRBD1 (5 bases). CDR1 and CDR2 from the germline V gene are KGHSH and LQKENI. The CDR3 contains 18 residues. V dropped 1 base and J dropped 5 bases, with 23 bases sitting between them.

This clone was picked up one time. The chain joins TRBV21-1 to TRBJ2-2; the DNA was not compared with TRBD2, the D call given in the table. TRBV21-1 is designated a pseudogene. This CDR3 has 16 residues. The CDR3 protein is CASSQGTSGNTGELFF. The CDR3 nucleotides are TGTGCCAGCAGCCAAGGGACTAGCGGGAACACCGGGGAGCTGTTTTTT.

V gene TRBV4-1 combines with J gene TRBJ1-1; D uncertain. Looked up from germline, CDR1 is MGHRA and CDR2 is YSYEKL. Between the trimmed V and J ends, which lost 4 bases and 8 bases, there was a span of 11 bases. This CDR3 has 12 amino acids. The CDR3 DNA reads TGCGCCAGCAGCCTCGGGAGTAGGGAAGCTTTCTTT. Residues: CASSLGSREAFF.

The rearrangement uses TRBV18 and TRBJ1-1; tentatively, D is TRBD1 (6 bases). Trimming left V 2 bases short and J 1 base short, with 14 bases between. The CDR3 runs to 16 residues. Germline assignment: CDR1 KGHSH and CDR2 LQKENI. The CDR3 nucleotides read TGTGCCAGCTCACCATGGTCAGTGGGGGCGAACACTGAAGCTTTCTTT. The encoded protein is CASSPWSVGANTEAFF.

The chain is built from TRBV3-1 (or the pseudogene TRBV3-2) and TRBJ2-5; 13 nucleotides match TRBD2. Germline V CDR1 and CDR2: LGHDT, YNNKEL (reference sequence). The CDR3 loop spans 16 amino acids. The trim removed 3 bases at V and 4 bases at J, leaving 5 bases unmatched. The CDR3 here is CASSQTSGGPLETQYF. The CDR3 DNA sequence: TGTGCCAGCAGCCAGACTAGCGGGGGGCCACTAGAGACCCAGTACTTC.

CDR3 coding DNA: TGTGCCAGCAGCTTCGGGAGAGCTAGCACAGATACGCAGTATTTT. Translation: CASSFGRASTDTQYF. This chain connects TRBV11-3 to TRBJ2-3, with D possibly TRBD2 on 6 matching bases. Between the trimmed V and J ends, which lost 3 bases and 0 bases, there was a span of 10 bases. Germline CDR1 SGHNT, CDR2 YENEEA. CDR3 length: 15 residues.

The V and J genes are TRBV12-3 or TRBV12-4 and TRBJ2-1; no firm D call. Trimming stripped 7 bases from V and 5 bases from J, with 9 bases between. This CDR3 has 12 residues. The CDR3 sequence: CASTILNNEQFF. Written as DNA, the CDR3 is TGTGCCAGCACTATTTTAAACAATGAGCAGTTCTTC.

The chain couples TRBV9 to TRBJ1-2, with 10 bases matching TRBD1. There are 16 residues in the CDR3. The ends lost 3 bases at V and 4 bases at J; junction bases unmatched: 9. Germline loops: CDR1 SGDLS, CDR2 YYNGEE. The CDR3 DNA follows: TGTGCCAGCAGCGCAACGCGACAGGGGGCTCGCTATGGCTACACCTTC. The encoded protein is CASSATRQGARYGYTF.

This chain joins TRBV10-3 and TRBJ1-6; 7 bases are shared with TRBD1. Germline V gives CDR1 ENHRY, CDR2 SYGVKD. V shed 0 bases and J 8 bases; nucleotides not matched to a gene: 4. The CDR3 contains 15 residues. The CDR3 bases are TGTGCCATCAGTGAGTCGAAACAGGGGTATTCACCCCTCCACTTT. The encoded protein is CAISESKQGYSPLHF.

This chain connects TRBV6-5 to TRBJ2-4, with 8 bases aligning to TRBD2. Looked up from germline, CDR1 is MNHEY and CDR2 is SVGAGI. The CDR3 length is 14 residues. Trimming at V came to 9 bases and at J to 2 bases, leaving 6 bases not matched to a gene. The CDR3 DNA sequence: TGTGCCAGAGGGGGACTAGTTTCCAAAAACATTCAGTACTTC. Its translation: CARGGLVSKNIQYF.

This chain joins TRBV28 and TRBJ1-2; the D gene is possibly TRBD1 (6 bases). Trimming took off 5 bases at V and 4 bases at J, with 8 bases between the two ends. The germline gives CDR1 MDHEN, CDR2 SYDVKM. The CDR3 consists of 12 residues. As DNA, the CDR3 is TGTGCCAGCAGTGCAGGGGTCTATGGCTACACCTTC. Encoded protein: CASSAGVYGYTF.

The rearrangement joins TRBV7-2 to TRBJ2-7; 7 nucleotides line up with TRBD2. The CDR3 is made up of 15 amino acids. Germline trimming cut 1 base from V and 2 bases from J; bases unmatched to any gene: 5. CDR1 and CDR2 from the germline V gene are SGHTA and FQGNSA. Written as DNA, the CDR3 is TGTGCCAGCAGCTTAGGGGCGGGAGATCCCTACGAGCAGTACTTC. It codes for CASSLGAGDPYEQYF.

This sequence joins TRBV27 and TRBJ2-1, with TRBD2 matching over 7 bases. CDR3 length equals 17 residues. J gave up 0 bases and V 3 bases, and 8 bases lay outside the gene matches. Germline lookup yields CDR1 MNHEY and CDR2 SMNVEV (reference sequence). DNA for the CDR3: TGTGCCAGCAGTTTCGGGACTACCATTTCCTCCTACAATGAGCAGTTCTTC. It encodes CASSFGTTISSYNEQFF.

CDR3: CATLPGLLAGGPSNEQFF. The CDR3 bases are TGTGCCACCCTTCCCGGGTTACTAGCGGGAGGGCCTAGCAATGAGCAGTTCTTC. The genes are TRBV11-2 and TRBJ2-1; 13 bases align to TRBD2. CDR3 length: 18 residues. In germline, CDR1 is SGHAT, CDR2 FQNNGV. The V segment lost 10 bases and the J segment 6 bases; nucleotides outside the gene matches: 18. The variable domain in full, completed from reference TRBV11-2 and TRBJ2-1, reads EAGVAQSPRYKIIEKRQSVAFWCNPISGHATLYWYQQILGQGPKLLIQFQNNGVVDDSQLPKDRFSAERLKGVDSTLKIQPAKLEDSAVYLCATLPGLLAGGPSNEQFFGPGTRLTVL.

Concerning this clone: The junction and the germline gene differ at one end; a read error may be behind it. The V gene is TRBV9, the J gene TRBJ2-7, with 8 bases aligning to TRBD2. The germline gives CDR1 SGDLS, CDR2 YYNGEE. The CDR3 totals 14 residues. The CDR3 spells CASSADHLRGGIHF. The DNA of the CDR3 is TGTGCCAGCAGCGCCGACCACCTTCGGGGGGGGATACACTTC.

V is TRBV2 and J is TRBJ2-7, with 13 bases lining up with TRBD2. Germline V gene data show CDR1 as SNHLY and CDR2 as FYNNEI. This CDR3 comprises 15 residues. V shed 4 bases and J 3 bases; nucleotides not matched to a gene: 3. The DNA for the CDR3 is TGTGCCAGCAGTGGGGGACTAGCGGGATACTACGAGCAGTACTTC. It encodes CASSGGLAGYYEQYF.

The chain is built from TRBV19 and TRBJ2-3, with 7 positions matching TRBD2. The junction had 4 bases not matched to a gene; V was cut back by 8 bases and J by 2 bases. This CDR3 region has 13 residues. CDR1 is LNHDA and CDR2 is SQIVND in the germline V gene (reference sequence). The CDR3 reads CASGAGNTDTQYF. The CDR3 DNA sequence: TGTGCCAGTGGAGCGGGAAACACAGATACGCAGTATTTT.

V is TRBV9 and J is TRBJ1-3; D might be TRBD1 (5 bases). Trimming took off 4 bases at V and 0 bases at J, with 14 bases between the two ends. This CDR3 region has 16 residues. CDR1 SGDLS and CDR2 YYNGEE come from the germline V gene. CDR3 region: CASSPLGASSGNTIYF. The CDR3 nucleotides are TGTGCCAGCAGCCCTCTAGGGGCTAGCTCTGGAAACACCATATATTTT.